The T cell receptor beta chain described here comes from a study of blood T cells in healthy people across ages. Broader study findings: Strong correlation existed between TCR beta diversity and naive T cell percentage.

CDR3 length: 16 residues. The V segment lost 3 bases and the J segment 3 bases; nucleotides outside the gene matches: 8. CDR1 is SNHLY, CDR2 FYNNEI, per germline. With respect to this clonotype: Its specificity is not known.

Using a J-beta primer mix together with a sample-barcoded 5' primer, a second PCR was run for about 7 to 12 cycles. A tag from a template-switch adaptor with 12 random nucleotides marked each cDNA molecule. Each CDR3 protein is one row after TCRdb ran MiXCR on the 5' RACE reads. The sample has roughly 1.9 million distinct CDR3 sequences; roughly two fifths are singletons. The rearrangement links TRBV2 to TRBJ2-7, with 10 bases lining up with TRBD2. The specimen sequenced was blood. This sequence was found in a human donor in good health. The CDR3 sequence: CASSDGASGGNYEQYF. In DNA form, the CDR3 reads TGTGCCAGCAGTGACGGAGCTAGCGGGGGAAACTACGAGCAGTACTTC.